The source of this T cell receptor (beta chain) is a study of OX40 agonist ivuxolimab in advanced cancers. General study points: Within 6 weeks, CD4+ and CD8+ blood T cells expanded clonally at 0.1 to 3.0 mg/kg.

The study sampled blood at baseline, cycle 4 day 1, and cycle 7 day 1. TCRdb's copy holds only in-frame clones and misses some; the assay was immunoSEQ multiplex PCR. There are approximately 80,000 clones in the sample; about 90% occur only once, and roughly 8.4% lies in the top ten. As for this clone: The target antigen is unknown.

The ends were cut back, 1 base at V and 2 bases at J, with 5 bases in the middle. This CDR3 spans 14 amino acids. Germline V gene data show CDR1 as ENHRY and CDR2 as SYGVKD. This clonotype was obtained from an adult with an advanced solid tumor such as melanoma, head and neck, liver or kidney cancer. Sequencing used CD4+ or CD8+ T cells sorted from blood, obtained in a trial of the OX40 agonist ivuxolimab. This rearrangement joins TRBV10-3 to TRBJ1-4; D is ambiguous. The CDR3 reads CAISEWFTNEKLFF. The CDR3 DNA sequence: TGTGCCATCAGTGAGTGGTTTACTAATGAAAAACTGTTTTTT.